The TCR beta chain described here comes from a study of cytomegalovirus exposure and HLA in healthy donors. On this clone: Its antigen remains unidentified.

Primers for the PCR totalled 60 Vbeta and 13 Jbeta. Some clones are missing from TCRdb's copy, which holds only in-frame ones; the method was immunoSEQ multiplex PCR. In the table there are under 200,000 clones, 70% to 80% of which are singletons. Whole-study results and caveats: Productive status was seen about 90% or about 30% of the time for most TCR beta V segments in an earlier analysis. The study had only CMV serostatus as immune exposure information. Several top significant clusters appeared, in a later analysis, to be linked to common viral pathogens.

The CDR3 is 15 amino acids. J gave up 5 bases and V 5 bases, and 5 bases lay outside the gene matches. In germline, CDR1 is SNHLY, CDR2 FYNNEI. V and J are TRBV2 and TRBJ2-5; 13 positions agree with TRBD2. Sequencing was carried out using PBMCs. The receptor was isolated from a woman in her twenties or thirties in good health and CMV-seropositive. As DNA, the CDR3 is TGTGCCAGCAGTCAACTAGCGGGGGGGTCGGAGACCCAGTACTTC. The encoded protein is CASSQLAGGSETQYF.